This TCR beta chain was identified in a study of shared clonotypes between healthy human individuals. Broader study findings: The study found lower generation probabilities in non-shared clonotypes than in those shared by all four donors. A handful of donors had 5% to 6.5% of their naive CD4 clonotypes in common.

Per the germline V gene, CDR1 is SEHNR and CDR2 is FQNEAQ (reference sequence). The CDR3 is 16 residues long. V shed 6 bases, J shed 2 bases, and the junction held 10 bases outside the gene matches. The table came from immunoSEQ multiplex PCR; TCRdb's copy has only in-frame clones and leaves some out. Of around 2,000,000 clones in the sample, about 95% were seen once. A word on this clone: Its antigen is as yet unknown.

The specimen sequenced was naive CD4+ T cells sorted from blood. Subset noted: CD45RA+ positively selected. This clonotype was sampled from a man between 18 and 29 years old in good health. The chain recombines TRBV7-9 with TRBJ2-7, with TRBD2 identical over 10 bases. The CDR3 reads CASSPAGGPHTYEQYF. In DNA, the CDR3 is TGTGCCAGCAGTCCAGCGGGAGGGCCCCACACCTACGAGCAGTACTTC.